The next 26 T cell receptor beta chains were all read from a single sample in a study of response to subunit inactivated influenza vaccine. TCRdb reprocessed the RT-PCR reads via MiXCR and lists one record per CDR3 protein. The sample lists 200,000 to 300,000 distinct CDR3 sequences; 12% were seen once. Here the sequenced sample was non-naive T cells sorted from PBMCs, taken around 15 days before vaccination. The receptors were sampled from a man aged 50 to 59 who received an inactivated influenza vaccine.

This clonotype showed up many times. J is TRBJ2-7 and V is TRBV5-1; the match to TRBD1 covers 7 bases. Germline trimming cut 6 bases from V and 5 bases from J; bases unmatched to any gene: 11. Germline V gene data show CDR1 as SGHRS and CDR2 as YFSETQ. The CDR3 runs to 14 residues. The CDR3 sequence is CASNQDRAGDEQYF. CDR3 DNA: TGCGCCAGCAACCAAGACAGGGCCGGGGACGAGCAGTACTTC. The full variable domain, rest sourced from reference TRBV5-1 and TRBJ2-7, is KAGVTQTPRYLIKTRGQQVTLSCSPISGHRSVSWYQQTPGQGLQFLFEYFSETQRNKGNFPGRFSGRQFSNSRSEMNVSTLELGDSALYLCASNQDRAGDEQYFGPGTRLTVT.

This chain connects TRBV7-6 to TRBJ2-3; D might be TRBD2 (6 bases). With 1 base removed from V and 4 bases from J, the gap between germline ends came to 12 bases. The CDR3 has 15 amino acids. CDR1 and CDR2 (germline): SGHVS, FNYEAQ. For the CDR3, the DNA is TGTGCCAGCAGCTTAGGACGGGGAGGCTCAGATACGCAGTATTTT. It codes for CASSLGRGGSDTQYF. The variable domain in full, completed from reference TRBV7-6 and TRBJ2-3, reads GAGVSQSPRYKVTKRGQDVALRCDPISGHVSLYWYRQALGQGPEFLTYFNYEAQQDKSGLPNDRFSAERPEGSISTLTIQRTEQRDSAMYRCASSLGRGGSDTQYFGPGTRLTVL.

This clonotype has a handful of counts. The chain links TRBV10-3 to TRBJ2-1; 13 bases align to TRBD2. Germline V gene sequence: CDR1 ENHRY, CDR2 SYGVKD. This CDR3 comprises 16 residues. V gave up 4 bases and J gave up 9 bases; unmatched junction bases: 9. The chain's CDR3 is CAISAQVLAGGPEQFF. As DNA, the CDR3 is TGTGCCATCAGTGCCCAGGTACTAGCGGGAGGGCCTGAGCAGTTCTTC.

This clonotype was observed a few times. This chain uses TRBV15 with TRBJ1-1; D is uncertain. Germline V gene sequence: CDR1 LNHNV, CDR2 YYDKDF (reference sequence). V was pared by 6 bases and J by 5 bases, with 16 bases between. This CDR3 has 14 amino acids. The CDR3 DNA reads TGTGCCACCAGTAGTCCGGGATTGTGGACTGAAGCTTTCTTT. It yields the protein CATSSPGLWTEAFF.

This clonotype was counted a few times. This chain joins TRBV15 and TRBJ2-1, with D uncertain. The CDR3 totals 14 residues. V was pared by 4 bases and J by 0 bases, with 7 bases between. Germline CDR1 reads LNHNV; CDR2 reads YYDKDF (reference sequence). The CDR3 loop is CATSKKGSYNEQFF. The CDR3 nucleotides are TGTGCCACCAGCAAAAAAGGCTCCTACAATGAGCAGTTCTTC.

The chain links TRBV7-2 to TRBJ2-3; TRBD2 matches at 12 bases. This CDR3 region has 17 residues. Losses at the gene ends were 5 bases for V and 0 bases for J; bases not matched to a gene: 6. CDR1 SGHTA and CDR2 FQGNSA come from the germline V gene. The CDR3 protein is CASSHRTSGASTDTQYF. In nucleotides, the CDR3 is TGTGCCAGCAGCCACCGGACTAGCGGGGCTAGCACAGATACGCAGTATTTT.

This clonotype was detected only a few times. The CDR3 here is CSARVNEKLFF. CDR3 nucleotides: TGCAGTGCTAGGGTAAATGAAAAACTGTTTTTT. The chain links TRBV20-1 to TRBJ1-4; D unresolved. The germline gives CDR1 DFQATT, CDR2 SNEGSKA (reference sequence). The V and J ends lost 3 bases and 5 bases respectively, with 4 bases between them. This CDR3 has 11 amino acids.

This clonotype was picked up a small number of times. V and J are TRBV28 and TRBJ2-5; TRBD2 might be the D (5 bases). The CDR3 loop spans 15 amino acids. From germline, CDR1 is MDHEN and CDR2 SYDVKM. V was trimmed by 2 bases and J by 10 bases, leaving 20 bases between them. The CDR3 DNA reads TGTGCCAGCAGTTTAAGCGGCCCGGGGAATCGTATCCAGTACTTC. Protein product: CASSLSGPGNRIQYF.

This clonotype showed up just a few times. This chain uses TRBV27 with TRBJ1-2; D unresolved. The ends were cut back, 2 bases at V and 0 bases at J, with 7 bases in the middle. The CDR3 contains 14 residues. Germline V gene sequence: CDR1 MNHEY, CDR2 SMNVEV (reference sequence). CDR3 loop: CASSLLGANYGYTF. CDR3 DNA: TGTGCCAGCAGTTTACTCGGGGCTAACTATGGCTACACCTTC.

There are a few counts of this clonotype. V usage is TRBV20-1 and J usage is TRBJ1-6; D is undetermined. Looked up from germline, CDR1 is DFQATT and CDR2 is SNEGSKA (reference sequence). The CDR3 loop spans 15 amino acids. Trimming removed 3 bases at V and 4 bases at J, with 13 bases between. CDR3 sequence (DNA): TGCAGTGCTAGTGCGAACTCAGTGTATAATTCACCCCTCCACTTT. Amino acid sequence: CSASANSVYNSPLHF.

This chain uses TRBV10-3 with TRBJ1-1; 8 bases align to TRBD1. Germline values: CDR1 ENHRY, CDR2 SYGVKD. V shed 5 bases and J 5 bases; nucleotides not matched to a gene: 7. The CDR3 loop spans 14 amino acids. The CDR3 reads CAISRDRGGTEAFF. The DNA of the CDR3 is TGTGCCATCAGTCGAGACAGGGGCGGTACTGAAGCTTTCTTT.

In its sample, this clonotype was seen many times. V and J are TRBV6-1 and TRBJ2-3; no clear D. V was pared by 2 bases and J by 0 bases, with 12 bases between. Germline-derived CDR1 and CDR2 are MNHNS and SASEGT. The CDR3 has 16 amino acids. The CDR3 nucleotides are TGTGCCAGCAGTGAACATTCGGCGGTTAGCACAGATACGCAGTATTTT. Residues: CASSEHSAVSTDTQYF.

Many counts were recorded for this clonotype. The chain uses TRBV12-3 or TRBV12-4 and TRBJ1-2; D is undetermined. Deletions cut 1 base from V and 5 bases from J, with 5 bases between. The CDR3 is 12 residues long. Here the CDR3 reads CASSLELYGYTF. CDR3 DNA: TGTGCCAGCAGTTTAGAATTATATGGCTACACCTTC.

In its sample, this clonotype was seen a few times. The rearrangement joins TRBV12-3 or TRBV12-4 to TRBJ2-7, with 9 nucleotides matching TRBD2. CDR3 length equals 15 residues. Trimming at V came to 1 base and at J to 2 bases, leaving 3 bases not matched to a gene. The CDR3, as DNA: TGTGCCAGCAGTTTAGTGGCGGGAGGGCCCTACGAGCAGTACTTC. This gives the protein CASSLVAGGPYEQYF.

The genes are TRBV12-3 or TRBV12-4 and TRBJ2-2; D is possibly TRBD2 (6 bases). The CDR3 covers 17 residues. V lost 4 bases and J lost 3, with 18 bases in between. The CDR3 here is CASSYPSAGRDTGELFF. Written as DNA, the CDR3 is TGTGCCAGCAGTTACCCTTCGGCGGGACGCGACACCGGGGAGCTGTTTTTT.

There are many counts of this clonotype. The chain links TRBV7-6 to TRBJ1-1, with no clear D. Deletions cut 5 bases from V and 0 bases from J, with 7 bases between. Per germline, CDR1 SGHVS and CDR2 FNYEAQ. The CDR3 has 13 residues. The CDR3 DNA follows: TGTGCCAGCAGCCAGCAATTGAACACTGAAGCTTTCTTT. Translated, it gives CASSQQLNTEAFF.

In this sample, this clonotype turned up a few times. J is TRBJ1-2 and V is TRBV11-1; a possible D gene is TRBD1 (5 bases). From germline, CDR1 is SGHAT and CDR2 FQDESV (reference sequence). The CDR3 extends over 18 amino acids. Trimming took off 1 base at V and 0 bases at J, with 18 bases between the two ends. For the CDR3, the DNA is TGTGCCAGCAGCTTAGTATCATTCCGAAGGACACCTAACTATGGCTACACCTTC. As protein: CASSLVSFRRTPNYGYTF.

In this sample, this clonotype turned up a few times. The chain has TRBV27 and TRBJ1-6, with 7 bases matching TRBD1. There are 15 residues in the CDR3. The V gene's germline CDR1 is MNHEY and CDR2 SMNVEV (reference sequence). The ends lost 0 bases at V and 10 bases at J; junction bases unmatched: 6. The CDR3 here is CASSLSDRAWSPLHF. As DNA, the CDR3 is TGTGCCAGCAGTTTATCCGACAGGGCCTGGTCACCCCTCCACTTT.

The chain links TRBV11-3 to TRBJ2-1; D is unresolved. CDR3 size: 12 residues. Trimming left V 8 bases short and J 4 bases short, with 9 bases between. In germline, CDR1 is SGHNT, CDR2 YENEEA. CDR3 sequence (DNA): TGTGCCAGCGCCGGTGGGTACAATGAGCAGTTCTTC. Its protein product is CASAGGYNEQFF.

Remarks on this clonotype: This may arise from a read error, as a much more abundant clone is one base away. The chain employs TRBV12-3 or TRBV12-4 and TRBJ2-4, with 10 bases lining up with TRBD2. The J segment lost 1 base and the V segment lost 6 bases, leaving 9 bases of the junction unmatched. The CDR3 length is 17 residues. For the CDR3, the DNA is TGTGCCAGCAGGGGTAGCGGGAGGCAAAGGGCCAAAAACATTCAGTACTTC. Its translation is CASRGSGRQRAKNIQYF.

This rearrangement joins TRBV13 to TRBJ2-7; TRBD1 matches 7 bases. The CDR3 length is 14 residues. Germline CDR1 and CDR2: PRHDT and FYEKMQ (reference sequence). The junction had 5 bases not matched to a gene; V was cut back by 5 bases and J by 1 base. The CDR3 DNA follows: TGTGCCAGCAGCGGACAGGCCGTTTCCTACGAGCAGTACTTC. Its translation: CASSGQAVSYEQYF.

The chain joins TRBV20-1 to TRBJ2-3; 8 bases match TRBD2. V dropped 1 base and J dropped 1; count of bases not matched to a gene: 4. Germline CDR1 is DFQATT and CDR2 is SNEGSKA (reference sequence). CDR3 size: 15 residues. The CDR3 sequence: CSARVLTSGTDTQYF. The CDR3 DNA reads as TGCAGTGCTAGAGTGTTGACTAGCGGCACAGATACGCAGTATTTT.

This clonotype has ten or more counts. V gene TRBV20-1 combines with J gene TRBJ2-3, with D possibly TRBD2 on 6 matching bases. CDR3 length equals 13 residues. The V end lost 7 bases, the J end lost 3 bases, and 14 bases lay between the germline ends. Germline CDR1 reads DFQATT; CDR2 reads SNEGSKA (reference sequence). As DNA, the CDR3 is TGCAGTGTGGAGGTAGCGGCGACAGATACGCAGTATTTT. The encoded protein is CSVEVAATDTQYF.

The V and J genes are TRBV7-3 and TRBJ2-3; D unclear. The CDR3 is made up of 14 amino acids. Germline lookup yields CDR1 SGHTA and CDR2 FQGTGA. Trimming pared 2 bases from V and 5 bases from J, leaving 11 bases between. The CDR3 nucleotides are TGTGCCAGCAGCTTATTGGGGTCCGGAGATACGCAGTATTTT. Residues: CASSLLGSGDTQYF.

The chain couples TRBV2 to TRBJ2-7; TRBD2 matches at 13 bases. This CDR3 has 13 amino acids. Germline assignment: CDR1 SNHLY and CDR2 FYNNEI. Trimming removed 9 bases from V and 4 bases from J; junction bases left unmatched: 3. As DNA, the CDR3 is TGTGCCAGGGGGACTAGCGGGGCGTACGAGCAGTACTTC. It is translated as CARGTSGAYEQYF.

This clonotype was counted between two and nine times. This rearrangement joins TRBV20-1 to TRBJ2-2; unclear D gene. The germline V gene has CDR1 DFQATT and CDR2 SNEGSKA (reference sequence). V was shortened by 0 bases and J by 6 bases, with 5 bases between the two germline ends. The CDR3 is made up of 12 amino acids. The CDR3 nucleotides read TGCAGTGCTAGAGAGGTGTCCGGGGAGCTGTTTTTT. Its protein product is CSAREVSGELFF.